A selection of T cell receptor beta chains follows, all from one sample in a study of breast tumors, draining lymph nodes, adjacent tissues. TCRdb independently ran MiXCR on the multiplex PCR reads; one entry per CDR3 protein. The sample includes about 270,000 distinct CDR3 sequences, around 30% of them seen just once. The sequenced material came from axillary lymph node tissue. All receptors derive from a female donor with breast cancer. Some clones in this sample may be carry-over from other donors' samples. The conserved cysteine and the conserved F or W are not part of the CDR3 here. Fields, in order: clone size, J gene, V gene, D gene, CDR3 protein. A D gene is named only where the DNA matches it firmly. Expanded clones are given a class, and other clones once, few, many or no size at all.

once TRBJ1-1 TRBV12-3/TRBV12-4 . ASSFLDRHQAF
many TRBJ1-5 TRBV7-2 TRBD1 ASSSGQGNSNQPQH
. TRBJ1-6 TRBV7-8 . ASSLNELDNSPLH
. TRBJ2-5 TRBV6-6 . ASSLRELGSGETQY
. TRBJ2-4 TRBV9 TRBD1 ASSVGQGSGNIQY
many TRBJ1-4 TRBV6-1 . ASSEVRGGIEKLF
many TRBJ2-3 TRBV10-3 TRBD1 AIRDRARSADTQY
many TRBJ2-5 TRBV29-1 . SVGLSGRSQETQY
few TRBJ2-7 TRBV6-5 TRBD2 ASRLAGVPTEQY
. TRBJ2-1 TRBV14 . ASSQDRGDEQF
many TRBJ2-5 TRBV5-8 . ASSLVGDRQETQY
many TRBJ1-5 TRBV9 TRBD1 ASSVGQGFDQPQH
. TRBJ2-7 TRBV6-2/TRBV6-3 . ASTRGAGYEQY
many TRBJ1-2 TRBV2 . ASSVQDPYGYT
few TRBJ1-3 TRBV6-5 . ASSYPLPSRTEERNTIY
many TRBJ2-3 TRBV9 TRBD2 ASSVAPGGPADTQY
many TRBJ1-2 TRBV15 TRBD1 ATKRDRGFNYGYT
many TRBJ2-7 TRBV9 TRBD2 ASSPRGLAGVGTYEQY
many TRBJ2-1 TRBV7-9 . ASTYSSYNEQF
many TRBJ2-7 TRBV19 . ASSIGSHYEQY
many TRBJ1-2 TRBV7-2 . ASSLGSRGYGYT
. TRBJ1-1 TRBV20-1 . SAREGGRMNTEAF
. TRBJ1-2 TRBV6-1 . ASSEAPPGVYGYT
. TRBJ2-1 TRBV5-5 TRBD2 AGSLTSGRYNEQF
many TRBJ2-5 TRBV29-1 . SVSLDSQETQY
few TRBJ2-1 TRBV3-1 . ASSRDTRSYNEQF
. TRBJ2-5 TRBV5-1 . ASGVQGGQDTQY
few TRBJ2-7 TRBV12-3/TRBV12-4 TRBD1 ASSLYGEDRDYEQY
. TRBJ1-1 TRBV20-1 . SARDPTGLRGMNTEAF